This TCR beta chain is drawn from a study of regulatory T cells in long-lasting Graves disease. Study-wide results and caveats: Persistent disease samples used TRBV28, TRBJ1-2 and TRBJ2-5 preferentially.

Construction of the TCR beta libraries employed iRepertoire HTBI primers in conjunction with Arm-PCR of CDR3 regions. TCRdb fed the multiplex PCR reads into MiXCR, producing one record per CDR3 protein. The data contain roughly 350,000 distinct CDR3 sequences, over 15% of them seen just once; the ten biggest clones take up 25% to 30%. A note on this clonotype: Antigen: not known.

Time point reported: newly diagnosed GD, antithyroid drugs for less than 3 months. Scientists built the TCR library using RNA that was extracted from PBMCs. Germline V gene data show CDR1 as MDHEN and CDR2 as SYDVKM. V gave up 3 bases and J gave up 0 bases, with 14 bases separating them. The CDR3 has 17 residues. A further study also used this sample, focusing on T cells in Graves' hyperthyroidism and ophthalmopathy. This second report adds: Patients aged 18 to 65 had newly diagnosed hyperthyroidism lasting under 2 months. Blood also carried most thyroid clonotypes expanded above 0.001.

The rearrangement links TRBV28 to TRBJ2-2; a weak D match, TRBD2 (6 bases). This clonotype was obtained from a man aged 40-50 years with Graves disease. The sequenced sample was peripheral blood mononuclear cells (PBMCs), obtained at new diagnosis, from a patient treated with antithyroid drugs. CDR3: CASSFGGWSANTGELFF. The CDR3 coding sequence is TGTGCCAGCAGTTTTGGGGGGTGGTCCGCGAACACCGGGGAGCTGTTTTTT. Filled out from reference TRBV28 and TRBJ2-2, the complete variable domain reads DVKVTQSSRYLVKRTGEKVFLECVQDMDHENMFWYRQDPGLGLRLIYFSYDVKMKEKGDIPEGYSVSREKKERFSLILESASTNQTSMYLCASSFGGWSANTGELFFGEGSRLTVL.